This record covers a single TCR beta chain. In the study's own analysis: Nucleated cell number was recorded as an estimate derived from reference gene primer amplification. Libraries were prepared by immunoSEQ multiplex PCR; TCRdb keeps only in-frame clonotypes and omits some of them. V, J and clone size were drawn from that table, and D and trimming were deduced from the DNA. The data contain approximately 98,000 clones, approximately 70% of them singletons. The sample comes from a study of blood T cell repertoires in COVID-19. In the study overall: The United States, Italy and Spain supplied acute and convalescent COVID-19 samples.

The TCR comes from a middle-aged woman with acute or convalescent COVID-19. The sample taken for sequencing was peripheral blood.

The CDR3 region has the DNA TGCGCCAGCACGTCCGGGACAGGGGACAAGAACGAGCAGTACTTC. Amino acid sequence: CASTSGTGDKNEQYF. V usage is TRBV5-1 and J usage is TRBJ2-7, with 10 bases identical to TRBD1. Trimming took 6 bases from V and 5 from J; bases not matched to a gene: 11. The CDR3 length is 15 residues. Germline CDR1 and CDR2: SGHRS and YFSETQ.